This entry lists 25 T cell receptor beta chains sequenced from one sample in a study of blood T cell repertoires in COVID-19. Produced via immunoSEQ multiplex PCR; TCRdb's table is partial and in-frame only. The sample consists of some 190,000 clones, 84% of them appearing once. The sequenced sample consisted of peripheral blood. The receptors originated from a woman aged 70-85 years with active or convalescent COVID-19.

The chain is built from TRBV7-9 and TRBJ2-3, with TRBD1 matching over 7 bases. The CDR3 spans 14 residues. The V gene's germline CDR1 is SEHNR and CDR2 FQNEAQ (reference sequence). The junction had 10 bases not matched to a gene; V was cut back by 9 bases and J by 4 bases. This CDR3 reads CASRGQWGPDTQYF. CDR3 DNA sequence: TGTGCCAGTAGGGGACAGTGGGGGCCAGATACGCAGTATTTT. Drawing the rest from reference TRBV7-9 and TRBJ2-3, the complete variable domain is DTGVSQNPRHKITKRGQNVTFRCDPISEHNRLYWYRQTLGQGPEFLTYFQNEAQLEKSRLLSDRFSAERPKGSFSTLEIQRTEQGDSAMYLCASRGQWGPDTQYFGPGTRLTVL.

This chain connects TRBV11-2 to TRBJ2-1; TRBD1 aligns across 8 bases. The CDR3 length is 19 residues. V lost 1 base to trimming and J lost 0 bases; unmatched junction nucleotides: 11. Germline values: CDR1 SGHAT, CDR2 FQNNGV. The CDR3: CASSLVWTGFSSSYNEQFF. The DNA of the CDR3 is TGTGCCAGCAGCTTAGTGTGGACAGGGTTTTCGAGCTCCTACAATGAGCAGTTCTTC.

This chain uses TRBV2 with TRBJ1-3; TRBD1 is a possible D gene (5 bases). Germline CDR1 SNHLY, CDR2 FYNNEI. Trimming shortened V by 5 bases and J by 4 bases, and 12 bases separated the two germline ends. The CDR3 spans 14 residues. The CDR3 nucleotides read TGTGCCAGCAGTTCAGGGTGGGGCGGAAACACCATATATTTT. Residues: CASSSGWGGNTIYF.

The rearrangement joins TRBV19 to TRBJ2-5; the match to TRBD2 covers 8 bases. Trimming removed 3 bases from V and 4 bases from J; junction bases left unmatched: 7. The germline V gene has CDR1 LNHDA and CDR2 SQIVND (reference sequence). This CDR3 spans 15 amino acids. The chain's CDR3 is CASSIPRGERETQYF. The CDR3, as DNA: TGTGCCAGTAGTATCCCGCGGGGGGAACGAGAGACCCAGTACTTC. The full variable domain, completed using reference TRBV19 and TRBJ2-5, is DGGITQSPKYLFRKEGQNVTLSCEQNLNHDAMYWYRQDPGQGLRLIYYSQIVNDFQKGDIAEGYSVSREKKESFPLTVTSAQKNPTAFYLCASSIPRGERETQYFGPGTRLLVL.

For this clone: The sample has other DNA sequences that encode this CDR3 too. This rearrangement joins TRBV6-1 to TRBJ1-5; no clear D gene. V was clipped by 3 bases and J by 7 bases, with 10 bases between them. This CDR3 is built from 13 residues. CDR1 MNHNS and CDR2 SASEGT come from the germline V gene. The DNA for the CDR3 is TGTGCCAGCAGTGAGGGCCGTCGGCAGCCCCAGCATTTT. Its translation: CASSEGRRQPQHF.

The chain has TRBV27 and TRBJ1-5; D is ambiguous. This CDR3 contains 14 residues. V was cut by 5 bases and J by 1 base, with 9 bases left in between. Per the germline V gene, CDR1 is MNHEY and CDR2 is SMNVEV (reference sequence). CDR3 DNA: TGTGCCAGCAGTCCAACGGGGAGCAATCAGCCCCAGCATTTT. Translation gives CASSPTGSNQPQHF.

The rearrangement joins TRBV6-5 to TRBJ2-1; TRBD2 aligns across 13 bases. The CDR3 contains 15 residues. Germline assignment: CDR1 MNHEY and CDR2 SVGAGI. Trimming cost V 6 bases and J 6 bases; bases outside gene matches: 5. CDR3 region: CASSRLAGGINEQFF. DNA for the CDR3: TGTGCCAGCAGCCGACTAGCGGGAGGCATCAATGAGCAGTTCTTC.

The rearrangement uses TRBV3-1 (or the pseudogene TRBV3-2) and TRBJ1-1, with D possibly matching TRBD1 (6 bases). V gave up 6 bases and J gave up 3 bases, with 11 bases separating them. The CDR3 totals 13 residues. Germline V lookup: CDR1 LGHDT, CDR2 YNNKEL (reference sequence). Here the CDR3 reads CASRRTAYTEAFF. The CDR3 DNA reads as TGTGCCAGCAGACGGACAGCTTACACTGAAGCTTTCTTT.

The chain combines TRBV3-1 (or the pseudogene TRBV3-2) with TRBJ2-7; D is perhaps TRBD2 (6 bases). Trimming cost V 4 bases and J 2 bases, with 15 bases left between them. The length of the CDR3 is 15 residues. Per germline, CDR1 LGHDT and CDR2 YNNKEL (reference sequence). DNA for the CDR3: TGTGCCAGCAGCCTGTTAGCGGCGGGGCCCTACGAGCAGTACTTC. Translation: CASSLLAAGPYEQYF.

V usage is TRBV9 and J usage is TRBJ1-2; tentatively, D is TRBD1 (6 bases). Between the trimmed V and J ends, which lost 3 bases and 2 bases, there was a span of 14 bases. Per the germline V gene, CDR1 is SGDLS and CDR2 is YYNGEE. The CDR3 length is 15 residues. CDR3 bases: TGTGCCAGCAGCGCACGAAGGGGGGGGAACTATGGCTACACCTTC. Encoded protein: CASSARRGGNYGYTF.

The V and J genes are TRBV29-1 and TRBJ1-4, with D perhaps matching TRBD1 (6 bases). This CDR3 is built from 13 residues. CDR1 is SQVTM, CDR2 ANQGSEA, per germline. V was trimmed by 7 bases and J by 7 bases, leaving 16 bases between them. The CDR3 region has the DNA TGCAGCGGATTCGTACAGGGCAGTGAAAAACTGTTTTTT. The encoded protein is CSGFVQGSEKLFF.

This rearrangement joins TRBV7-9 to TRBJ2-1; D is unresolved. CDR1 is SEHNR, CDR2 FQNEAQ, per germline (reference sequence). The ends were cut back, 3 bases at V and 9 bases at J, with 6 bases in the middle. This CDR3 is 11 amino acids long. In nucleotides, the CDR3 is TGTGCCAGCAGCTTCCTGAGTGAGCAGTTCTTC. Amino acid sequence: CASSFLSEQFF.

The V and J genes are TRBV7-9 and TRBJ1-2; D may be TRBD1 (5 bases). CDR3 length: 14 residues. Germline V gene data show CDR1 as SEHNR and CDR2 as FQNEAQ (reference sequence). Trimming cost V 6 bases and J 4 bases, with 15 bases left between them. The CDR3: CASSYAGGSYGYTF. CDR3 DNA: TGTGCCAGCAGTTACGCGGGGGGAAGCTATGGCTACACCTTC.

The CDR3 reads CASSPQASGNEQFF. CDR3 DNA: TGTGCCAGCTCACCACAGGCGTCGGGCAATGAGCAGTTCTTC. The gene calls are TRBV18 and TRBJ2-1; D not certain. This CDR3 is 14 amino acids long. CDR1 and CDR2 (germline): KGHSH, LQKENI. Trimming took off 1 base at V and 6 bases at J, with 10 bases between the two ends.

V gene TRBV6-6 combines with J gene TRBJ2-1; 13 nucleotides align to TRBD2. Germline CDR1 MNHNY, CDR2 SVGAGI (reference sequence). This CDR3 spans 15 amino acids. Germline trimming cut 6 bases from V and 8 bases from J; bases unmatched to any gene: 7. Here the CDR3 reads CASRELAGGLDEQFF. The CDR3 nucleotides are TGTGCCAGCAGAGAACTAGCGGGAGGGTTGGATGAGCAGTTCTTC.

V gene TRBV11-2 combines with J gene TRBJ2-1; D is possibly TRBD1 (5 bases). This CDR3 is 16 amino acids long. Looked up from germline, CDR1 is SGHAT and CDR2 is FQNNGV. With 5 bases removed from V and 7 bases from J, the gap between germline ends came to 21 bases. The CDR3 loop reads CASSGDSKGVRNEQFF. The DNA for the CDR3 is TGTGCCAGCAGCGGTGACAGCAAAGGGGTAAGGAATGAGCAGTTCTTC.

The chain has TRBV14 and TRBJ1-5, with 9 bases that match TRBD1. Germline CDR1 is SGHDN and CDR2 is FVKESK. This CDR3 comprises 16 residues. The V segment lost 6 bases and the J segment 0 bases; nucleotides outside the gene matches: 6. This CDR3 reads CASRDRGGGSNQPQHF. In DNA form, the CDR3 reads TGTGCCAGCAGGGACAGGGGAGGGGGTAGCAATCAGCCCCAGCATTTT.

The genes are TRBV27 and TRBJ1-1; no firm D call. Germline V lookup: CDR1 MNHEY, CDR2 SMNVEV (reference sequence). Trimming removed 7 bases from V and 0 bases from J, with 18 bases in between. CDR3 length equals 16 residues. In nucleotides, the CDR3 is TGTGCCAGCACCCGACGGGGATTGGGGATGAACACTGAAGCTTTCTTT. The encoded protein is CASTRRGLGMNTEAFF.

This chain uses TRBV28 with TRBJ1-2; the D gene is possibly TRBD1 (6 bases). From germline, CDR1 is MDHEN and CDR2 SYDVKM. Trimming took off 6 bases at V and 2 bases at J, with 16 bases between the two ends. CDR3 length: 15 residues. The CDR3 sequence: CASRSDSLKNYGYTF. The CDR3 nucleotides read TGTGCCAGCAGGTCGGACAGTCTTAAGAACTATGGCTACACCTTC.

This sequence joins TRBV10-1 and TRBJ2-1; TRBD2 matches at 9 bases. The CDR3 is 14 amino acids. Germline lookup yields CDR1 WNHNN and CDR2 SYGVQD (reference sequence). Trimming took 8 bases from V and 5 from J; bases not matched to a gene: 7. The CDR3 sequence is CASRAGGPHNEQFF. In DNA, the CDR3 is TGCGCCAGCCGCGCGGGAGGGCCCCACAATGAGCAGTTCTTC.

The sample holds a few counts of this clone. This sequence joins TRBV5-6 and TRBJ2-7, with unresolved D. V lost 1 base and J lost 5, with 7 bases in between. Germline V gives CDR1 SGHDT, CDR2 YYEEEE. The CDR3 has 12 residues. CDR3 in amino acids: CASSLWQNEQYF. DNA for the CDR3: TGTGCCAGCAGCTTGTGGCAAAACGAGCAGTACTTC. The variable domain in full, completed from reference TRBV5-6 and TRBJ2-7, reads DAGVTQSPTHLIKTRGQQVTLRCSPKSGHDTVSWYQQALGQGPQFIFQYYEEEERQRGNFPDRFSGHQFPNYSSELNVNALLLGDSALYLCASSLWQNEQYFGPGTRLTVT.

This chain joins TRBV3-1 (or the pseudogene TRBV3-2) and TRBJ2-1, with D uncertain. CDR3 size: 15 residues. CDR1 and CDR2 from the germline V gene are LGHDT and YNNKEL (reference sequence). The ends were cut back, 4 bases at V and 6 bases at J, with 16 bases in the middle. The CDR3 loop reads CASSLSTTSGNEQFF. For the CDR3, the DNA is TGTGCCAGCAGCCTAAGCACTACCTCCGGCAATGAGCAGTTCTTC.

Only one count was recorded for this clone. The chain recombines TRBV6-6 with TRBJ2-7, with unresolved D. CDR1 and CDR2 from the germline V gene are MNHNY and SVGAGI (reference sequence). The CDR3 runs 17 residues. V lost 5 bases, J lost 2 bases, and 22 bases lay in between. The CDR3 nucleotides are TGTGCCAGCAGTCGATCTCTACAGCTATCCCCTACCTACGAGCAGTACTTC. The encoded protein is CASSRSLQLSPTYEQYF.

This sequence joins TRBV2 and TRBJ2-3; 8 nucleotides agree with TRBD1. Losses at the gene ends were 4 bases for V and 1 base for J; bases not matched to a gene: 4. The CDR3 is 15 residues long. Germline V CDR1 and CDR2: SNHLY, FYNNEI. The CDR3 DNA follows: TGTGCCAGCAGTGGTGGACAGGGTGGCACAGATACGCAGTATTTT. It specifies CASSGGQGGTDTQYF.

The chain carries TRBV28 and TRBJ1-2; 10 bases match TRBD1. Trimming cost V 4 bases and J 8 bases; bases outside gene matches: 7. CDR1 is MDHEN, CDR2 SYDVKM, per germline. The CDR3 is 14 residues long. The chain's CDR3 is CASSSTGGMGGYTF. In DNA, the CDR3 is TGTGCCAGCAGTTCGACAGGGGGCATGGGCGGCTACACCTTC.